This T cell receptor (beta chain) was obtained from a study of blood T cell repertoires in COVID-19. As processed by the authors: For nucleated cells, counts were estimated from reference gene primer amplification. Assay: immunoSEQ multiplex PCR; the TCRdb copy retains only in-frame clones and omits some. V and J calls and clone size are copied from that table; D and trimming were computed from the DNA. The data contain 200,000 to 250,000 clones, under 90% of them singletons. The sample holds one count of this clone. The CDR3 totals 15 residues. The germline V gene has CDR1 MNHEY and CDR2 SMNVEV (reference sequence). The V segment lost 7 bases and the J segment 5 bases; nucleotides outside the gene matches: 10.

The sample taken for sequencing was peripheral blood. The chain has TRBV27 and TRBJ2-7; TRBD2 agrees at 11 bases. This TCR derives from a man in his 60s who had recovered from COVID-19. CDR3 residues: CASKIAGGRSHEQYF. The CDR3 nucleotides are TGTGCCAGCAAGATAGCGGGGGGGCGTTCCCACGAGCAGTACTTC.